The present entry profiles one T cell receptor (beta chain) with its context. The data originate from a study of regulatory T cells in long-lasting Graves disease. The time point here: newly diagnosed GD, antithyroid drugs for less than 3 months. PBMCs provided the RNA from which the TCR library was made. iRepertoire HTBI primers and Arm-PCR of CDR3 regions built TCR beta libraries. TCRdb redid the calling of the multiplex PCR reads with MiXCR, one entry per CDR3 protein. The sample shows 250,000 or so distinct CDR3 sequences, around 20% of them seen only once. The CDR3 runs 18 residues. Germline V CDR1 and CDR2: SGHVS, FQNEAQ.

Sequences were derived from peripheral blood mononuclear cells (PBMCs), sampled at new diagnosis, from a patient treated with antithyroid drugs. This TCR derives from a female donor with Graves disease. This chain links TRBV7-8 with TRBJ2-3, with TRBD2 matching over 13 bases. The closer fit of TRBJ2-7 to the DNA end suggests the J call may be wrong. DNA for the CDR3: TGTGCCAGCAGCTTACGGACTAGCGGGGGCTTAAGCTCCTACGAGCAGTACTTC. Translation: CASSLRTSGGLSSYEQYF.